Listed below are T cell receptor beta chains from one sample, sequenced in a study of blood T cell repertoires in COVID-19. The data were produced by immunoSEQ multiplex PCR, yet TCRdb's version contains in-frame clones alone and is incomplete. The sample lists roughly 59,000 clones, 76% seen once, with approximately 6.8% in the top ten. The specimen was peripheral blood. These receptor sequences come from a woman between 50 and 59 years old with active or convalescent COVID-19. CDR3s include the opening cysteine and the closing phenylalanine or tryptophan. The D gene is left open where the match is weak. For some rows the clone size is stated as once, few or many, or as a class when expanded; others skip it.

length: 16; D: TRBD2; J: TRBJ2-7; size: -; V: TRBV9; CDR3: CASSVAGGGPRNEQYF; DNA: TGTGCCAGCAGCGTAGCGGGGGGAGGGCCGAGAAACGAGCAGTACTTC
length: 14; D: -; J: TRBJ1-5; size: -; V: TRBV18; CDR3: CASSQGQGHQPQHF; DNA: TGTGCCAGCTCACAGGGGCAGGGTCATCAGCCCCAGCATTTT
length: 15; D: TRBD1; J: TRBJ1-3; size: -; V: TRBV7-3; CDR3: CASSVGTGPGNTIYF; DNA: TGTGCCAGCAGCGTCGGGACAGGGCCTGGAAACACCATATATTTT
length: 14; D: TRBD1; J: TRBJ1-1; size: -; V: TRBV2; CDR3: CASLIRGMNTEAFF; DNA: TGTGCCAGCCTTATCAGGGGGATGAACACTGAAGCTTTCTTT
length: 15; D: -; J: TRBJ1-2; size: -; V: TRBV11-2; CDR3: CASSLDLYSNYGYTF; DNA: TGTGCCAGCAGCTTAGATCTATACAGTAACTATGGCTACACCTTC
length: 15; D: TRBD1; J: TRBJ2-7; size: few; V: TRBV25-1; CDR3: CASSEANRGRYEQYF; DNA: TGTGCCAGCAGTGAAGCCAACAGGGGCCGCTACGAGCAGTACTTC
length: 14; D: TRBD1; J: TRBJ1-5; size: -; V: TRBV15; CDR3: CATSRTGGGQPQHF; DNA: TGTGCCACCAGCAGGACAGGGGGCGGACAGCCCCAGCATTTT
length: 13; D: -; J: TRBJ1-5; size: -; V: TRBV20-1; CDR3: CSASGPGYQPQHF; DNA: TGCAGTGCTAGTGGCCCGGGATACCAGCCCCAGCATTTT
length: 15; D: -; J: TRBJ1-2; size: -; V: TRBV6-6; CDR3: CASSLGGGSSYGYTF; DNA: TGTGCCAGCAGCCTCGGCGGGGGGAGTAGCTATGGCTACACCTTC
length: 17; D: -; J: TRBJ1-4; size: medium-sized; V: TRBV2; CDR3: CASSEALPGHTFEKLFF; DNA: TGTGCCAGCAGTGAAGCTCTACCGGGACACACTTTTGAAAAACTGTTTTTT
length: 15; D: TRBD1; J: TRBJ2-3; size: -; V: TRBV5-5; CDR3: CASSLRTGAGDTQYF; DNA: TGTGCCAGCAGCCTCCGGACAGGGGCTGGGGATACGCAGTATTTT
length: 12; D: -; J: TRBJ1-3; size: -; V: TRBV6-7; CDR3: CASSWPGNTIYF; DNA: TGTGCCAGCAGTTGGCCTGGAAACACCATATATTTT
length: 18; D: TRBD1; J: TRBJ1-5; size: -; V: TRBV19; CDR3: CASSTRDRGLSTNQPQHF; DNA: TGTGCCAGTAGTACCCGGGACAGGGGGCTATCGACCAATCAGCCCCAGCATTTT
length: 15; D: -; J: TRBJ2-2; size: -; V: TRBV7-7; CDR3: CASSRDSTNTGELFF; DNA: TGTGCTAGCAGTCGGGACTCCACGAACACCGGGGAGCTGTTTTTT
length: 14; D: TRBD1; J: TRBJ1-1; size: -; V: TRBV7-8; CDR3: CASSNRQGSNEAFF; DNA: TGTGCCAGCAGCAACCGACAGGGGAGTAATGAAGCTTTCTTT
length: 14; D: TRBD2; J: TRBJ2-1; size: -; V: TRBV6-1; CDR3: CASSEAGLAEEQFF; DNA: TGTGCCAGCAGTGAAGCGGGACTAGCGGAGGAGCAGTTCTTC
length: 14; D: -; J: TRBJ1-2; size: -; V: TRBV15; CDR3: CATSRGPFNSGYTF; DNA: TGTGCCACCAGCAGGGGGCCCTTTAATTCTGGCTACACCTTC
length: 15; D: TRBD1; J: TRBJ2-1; size: -; V: TRBV7-2; CDR3: CASSSRDRTYNEQFF; DNA: TGTGCCAGCAGCTCCCGGGACAGGACTTACAATGAGCAGTTCTTC
length: 16; D: TRBD2; J: TRBJ2-1; size: -; V: TRBV10-3; CDR3: CAISDWTSGSFDEQFF; DNA: TGTGCCATCAGCGATTGGACTAGCGGGAGTTTCGATGAGCAGTTCTTC
length: 17; D: TRBD2; J: TRBJ2-7; size: -; V: TRBV5-1; CDR3: CASSLGGPGLAEYEQYF; DNA: TGCGCCAGCAGCTTGGGGGGGCCGGGACTAGCGGAATACGAGCAGTACTTC
length: 13; D: -; J: TRBJ1-2; size: -; V: TRBV6-4; CDR3: CASSEKGNYGYTF; DNA: TGTGCCAGCAGTGAGAAGGGGAACTATGGCTACACCTTC
length: 17; D: TRBD1; J: TRBJ2-1; size: -; V: TRBV9; CDR3: CASSVAVTGVGYNEQFF; DNA: TGTGCCAGCAGCGTAGCGGTGACAGGGGTGGGTTACAATGAGCAGTTCTTC